This TCR beta chain came from a study of T cell responses to AZD1222 COVID-19 vaccine. General observations from the study: Per reports, nearly half of all spike-specific TCRs target regions that are unmutated in variants. Spike-specific TCR breadth and depth rose after two AZD1222 doses. Repertoires were sampled only after the peak T cell response.

As concerns this clone: Its antigen is not identified.

CDR1 and CDR2 from the germline V gene are SGHTA and FQGNSA. The CDR3 length is 19 residues. The V and J ends lost 0 bases and 0 bases respectively, with 18 bases between them. Profiling relied on immunoSEQ multiplex PCR, and the TCRdb table lists in-frame clones only, not all of them. The sample comprises roughly 110,000 clones, 90% of which are singletons, and approximately 8% rests with the top ten. The rearrangement uses TRBV7-2 and TRBJ2-1, with D tentatively TRBD1 or TRBD2 (7 bases each). This clonotype was obtained from an adult who received the AZD1222 COVID-19 vaccine. The source material was peripheral blood, sampled 28 days after the second AZD1222 dose. As DNA, the CDR3 is TGTGCCAGCAGCTTAGCGACCTCCCAGGGGGGGTTCTCCTACAATGAGCAGTTCTTC. It specifies CASSLATSQGGFSYNEQFF.